These 20 T cell receptor beta chains came from one sample sequenced in a study of T-cell reconstitution after alpha-beta-depleted transplantation in children. Library preparation (for TCRbeta) was performed with unique molecular identifiers. TCRdb re-called the PCR reads through MiXCR, storing one row per CDR3 protein. The repertoire holds a few hundred thousand distinct CDR3 sequences, with around 9.7% as singletons. The input for sequencing was PBMCs from the stem cell graft donor, taken from the stem cell graft. The receptors were sampled from a human donor who donated a stem cell graft to a child with SCID.

This clonotype was counted many times. The chain joins TRBV7-9 to TRBJ1-1; maybe TRBD1 (6 bases). Germline-derived CDR1 and CDR2 are SEHNR and FQNEAQ (reference sequence). Deletions cut 8 bases from V and 6 bases from J, with 13 bases between. This CDR3 region has 12 residues. The CDR3 here is CASAGGLSEAFF. For the CDR3, the DNA is TGTGCCAGCGCGGGGGGCCTTTCTGAAGCTTTCTTT. Full variable domain (remainder filled in from reference TRBV7-9 and TRBJ1-1): DTGVSQNPRHKITKRGQNVTFRCDPISEHNRLYWYRQTLGQGPEFLTYFQNEAQLEKSRLLSDRFSAERPKGSFSTLEIQRTEQGDSAMYLCASAGGLSEAFFGQGTRLTVV.

The V and J genes are TRBV27 and TRBJ2-2, with 11 bases aligning to TRBD1. This CDR3 is 17 amino acids long. Trimming took 0 bases from V and 3 from J; bases not matched to a gene: 3. In germline, CDR1 is MNHEY, CDR2 SMNVEV (reference sequence). CDR3 residues: CASSLSGGQGDTGELFF. The CDR3 DNA reads as TGTGCCAGCAGTTTATCCGGGGGACAGGGGGACACCGGGGAGCTGTTTTTT.

This clonotype was seen repeatedly, ten times or more. CDR3 residues: CASSLGAGGYTF. The CDR3 nucleotides read TGTGCCAGCAGCTTAGGAGCAGGGGGCTACACCTTC. This chain uses TRBV7-2 with TRBJ1-2; D perhaps matches TRBD1 (5 bases). CDR3 size: 12 residues. Trimming cost V 1 base and J 8 bases, with 8 bases left between them. Germline V CDR1 and CDR2: SGHTA, FQGNSA.

This clonotype was recorded at least ten times. The chain combines TRBV5-1 with TRBJ1-4; D is uncertain. Germline V gene data show CDR1 as SGHRS and CDR2 as YFSETQ. With 2 bases removed from V and 4 bases from J, the gap between germline ends came to 9 bases. CDR3 length: 14 residues. The CDR3 loop reads CASSLGPDNEKLFF. CDR3 in DNA: TGCGCCAGCAGCTTAGGCCCCGATAATGAAAAACTGTTTTTT.

This clonotype was observed at least ten times. The DNA for the CDR3 is TGTGCCAGCAGTTTGACGGGAGCTAACTATGGCTACACCTTC. It translates to CASSLTGANYGYTF. J is TRBJ1-2 and V is TRBV12-3 or TRBV12-4; D remains ambiguous. This CDR3 region has 14 residues. V was cut by 3 bases and J by 0 bases, with 8 bases left in between.

This clonotype was seen at least ten times. The chain recombines TRBV24-1 with TRBJ1-5; 9 bases are shared with TRBD1. The CDR3 sequence is 15 residues long. Germline V CDR1 and CDR2: KGHDR, SFDVKD. Germline trimming cut 6 bases from V and 3 bases from J; bases unmatched to any gene: 5. CDR3 loop: CATSQGQGLNQPQHF. DNA for the CDR3: TGTGCCACCAGTCAAGGACAGGGGCTCAATCAGCCCCAGCATTTT.

This clonotype was seen at least ten times. The chain has TRBV12-3 or TRBV12-4 and TRBJ2-5; D gene uncertain. This CDR3 comprises 13 residues. Trimming took off 2 bases at V and 2 bases at J, with 6 bases between the two ends. The CDR3 here is CASSLQLQETQYF. CDR3 DNA: TGTGCCAGCAGTTTACAGCTACAAGAGACCCAGTACTTC.

This clonotype was found a few times. The genes are TRBV7-6 and TRBJ2-5; possibly TRBD1 for D (5 bases). The germline CDR1 and CDR2 sequences are SGHVS and FNYEAQ. The CDR3 totals 15 residues. V dropped 0 bases and J dropped 3 bases, with 11 bases sitting between them. CDR3 sequence reads: CASSLARQQKETQYF. CDR3 nucleotide sequence: TGTGCCAGCAGCTTAGCGCGACAGCAAAAAGAGACCCAGTACTTC.

Note on this clonotype: The germline gene is not matched at one end of the junction; a read error may be the cause. The J gene is TRBJ2-3, the V gene TRBV2, with 8 bases matching TRBD2. This CDR3 spans 19 amino acids. Germline V lookup: CDR1 SNHLY, CDR2 FYNNEI. CDR3 residues: CACSHDYGGGIFFSDTQYF. In DNA form, the CDR3 reads TGTGCCTGCAGCCACGATTACGGGGGGGGGATTTTTTTCTCAGATACGCAGTATTTT.

In its sample, this clonotype was seen many times. V usage is TRBV20-1 and J usage is TRBJ2-5; no firm D call. The V gene lost 5 bases and the J gene lost 2 bases, with 12 bases spanning the gap. The V gene's germline CDR1 is DFQATT and CDR2 SNEGSKA (reference sequence). This CDR3 is built from 13 residues. Here the CDR3 reads CSAPLDLQETQYF. The CDR3 nucleotides are TGCAGTGCTCCGTTGGACCTACAAGAGACCCAGTACTTC.

This clonotype came up a few times. The chain joins TRBV2 to TRBJ2-5; D may correspond to TRBD1 or TRBD2 (5 bases each). Trimming cost V 5 bases and J 5 bases, with 9 bases left between them. CDR3 length: 12 residues. Germline assignment: CDR1 SNHLY and CDR2 FYNNEI. The CDR3 here is CASSWDRETQYF. CDR3 nucleotide sequence: TGTGCCAGCAGTTGGGACCGGGAGACCCAGTACTTC.

At least ten counts were recorded for this clonotype. V gene TRBV6-2 or TRBV6-3 combines with J gene TRBJ2-7, with D hard to call. The germline CDR1 and CDR2 sequences are MNHEY and SVGEGT. V was cut by 4 bases and J by 2 bases, with 6 bases left in between. The CDR3 totals 12 residues. The CDR3 DNA reads TGTGCCAGCAGTTTAGACGCCTACGAGCAGTACTTC. Encoded protein: CASSLDAYEQYF.

This clonotype was seen many times. This chain uses TRBV24-1 with TRBJ2-6; D is uncertain. CDR3 length: 13 amino acids. V lost 4 bases to trimming and J lost 2 bases, with 2 bases between them. CDR1 is KGHDR and CDR2 is SFDVKD in the germline V gene. As DNA, the CDR3 is TGTGCCACCAGTGAGGCTGGGGCCAACGTCCTGACTTTC. This sequence encodes CATSEAGANVLTF.

This clonotype appeared many times. The CDR3 DNA sequence: TGTGCCAGCAGCTTAGAAGGGGGGAGGTACAATGAGCAGTTCTTC. Its translation is CASSLEGGRYNEQFF. The rearrangement uses TRBV7-9 and TRBJ2-1; either TRBD1 or TRBD2 may supply D (6 bases each). This CDR3 has 15 amino acids. Germline V gene data show CDR1 as SEHNR and CDR2 as FQNEAQ (reference sequence). Trimming stripped 1 base from V and 4 bases from J, with 11 bases between. Supplemented by reference TRBV7-9 and TRBJ2-1, the full variable domain reads DTGVSQNPRHKITKRGQNVTFRCDPISEHNRLYWYRQTLGQGPEFLTYFQNEAQLEKSRLLSDRFSAERPKGSFSTLEIQRTEQGDSAMYLCASSLEGGRYNEQFFGPGTRLTVL.

This clonotype was observed many times. The V gene is TRBV20-1, the J gene TRBJ1-5; the match to TRBD1 covers 10 bases. This CDR3 contains 19 residues. The junction had 14 bases not matched to a gene; V was cut back by 0 bases and J by 3 bases. From germline, CDR1 is DFQATT and CDR2 SNEGSKA (reference sequence). The CDR3 here is CSARDDTRTGGFYNQPQHF. In DNA form, the CDR3 reads TGCAGTGCTAGAGATGATACCAGGACAGGGGGATTTTACAATCAGCCCCAGCATTTT.

The table lists this clonotype with many counts. The chain combines TRBV20-1 with TRBJ1-4; 10 bases map to TRBD1. The CDR3 spans 14 residues. Per the germline V gene, CDR1 is DFQATT and CDR2 is SNEGSKA (reference sequence). Trimming cost V 2 bases and J 8 bases; bases outside gene matches: 5. CDR3 in DNA: TGCAGTGCTAGACCCGGGACAGGGGACGAAAAACTGTTTTTT. This sequence encodes CSARPGTGDEKLFF.

In this sample, this clonotype turned up a few times. The rearrangement links TRBV5-5 to TRBJ1-1; perhaps TRBD1 as D (5 bases). V was trimmed by 4 bases and J by 0 bases, leaving 16 bases between them. Looked up from germline, CDR1 is SGHKS and CDR2 is YYEKEE (reference sequence). The CDR3 runs to 16 residues. CDR3 DNA: TGTGCCAGCAGCGATCGTTTGGACACAATGAACACTGAAGCTTTCTTT. It translates to CASSDRLDTMNTEAFF.

This clonotype was counted at least ten times. This chain joins TRBV7-9 and TRBJ2-1, with 7 bases aligning to TRBD2. V lost 1 base and J lost 8; bases outside the gene matches: 8. Per the germline V gene, CDR1 is SEHNR and CDR2 is FQNEAQ (reference sequence). CDR3 length equals 15 residues. CDR3 sequence reads: CASSLGAGVWDEQFF. The CDR3, as DNA: TGTGCCAGCAGCTTAGGTGCGGGGGTCTGGGATGAGCAGTTCTTC. Complete variable domain (other parts from reference TRBV7-9 and TRBJ2-1): DTGVSQNPRHKITKRGQNVTFRCDPISEHNRLYWYRQTLGQGPEFLTYFQNEAQLEKSRLLSDRFSAERPKGSFSTLEIQRTEQGDSAMYLCASSLGAGVWDEQFFGPGTRLTVL.

This clonotype came up many times. V usage is TRBV7-2 and J usage is TRBJ1-2, with D tentatively TRBD1 (5 bases). V dropped 4 bases and J dropped 7 bases, with 10 bases sitting between them. The CDR3 has 12 amino acids. CDR1 is SGHTA and CDR2 is FQGNSA in the germline V gene. This chain's CDR3 is CASSSQGFGYTF. DNA of the CDR3: TGTGCCAGCAGCTCGCAGGGTTTTGGCTACACCTTC.

This clonotype has only a few counts. CDR3 protein: CASSGRDSSGADTQYF. In nucleotides, the CDR3 is TGCGCCAGCAGCGGAAGGGACAGTTCTGGGGCAGATACGCAGTATTTT. The chain combines TRBV5-1 with TRBJ2-3, with 7 bases lining up with TRBD1. With V trimmed by 4 bases and J by 4 bases, 12 bases remained unmatched. Germline loops: CDR1 SGHRS, CDR2 YFSETQ. The CDR3 runs 16 residues.